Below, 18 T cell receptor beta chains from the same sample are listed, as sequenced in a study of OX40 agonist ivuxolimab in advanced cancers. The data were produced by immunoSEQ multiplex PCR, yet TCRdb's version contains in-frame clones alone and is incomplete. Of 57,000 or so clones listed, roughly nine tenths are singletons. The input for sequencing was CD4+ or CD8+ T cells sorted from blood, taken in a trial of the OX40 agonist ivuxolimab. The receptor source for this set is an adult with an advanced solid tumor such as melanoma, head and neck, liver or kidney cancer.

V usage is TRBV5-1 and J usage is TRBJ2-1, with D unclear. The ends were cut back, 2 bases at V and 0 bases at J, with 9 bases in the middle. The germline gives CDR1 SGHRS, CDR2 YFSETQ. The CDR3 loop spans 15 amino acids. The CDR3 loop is CASSLGESSYNEQFF. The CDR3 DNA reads TGCGCCAGCAGCTTAGGAGAGAGCTCCTACAATGAGCAGTTCTTC.

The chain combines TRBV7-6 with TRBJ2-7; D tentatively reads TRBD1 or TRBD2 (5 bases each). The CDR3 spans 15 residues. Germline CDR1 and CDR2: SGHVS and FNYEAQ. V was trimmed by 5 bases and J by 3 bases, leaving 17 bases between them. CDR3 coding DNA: TGTGCCAGCAGCGGTACCCCCGGGACCTACTACGAGCAGTACTTC. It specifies CASSGTPGTYYEQYF.

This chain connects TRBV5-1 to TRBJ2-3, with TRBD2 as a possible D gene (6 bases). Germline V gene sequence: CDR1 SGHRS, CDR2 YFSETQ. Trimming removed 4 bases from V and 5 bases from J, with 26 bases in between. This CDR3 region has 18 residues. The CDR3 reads CASSHRPQQEGRGDTQYF. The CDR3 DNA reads TGCGCCAGCAGCCACAGACCCCAGCAGGAAGGGCGGGGAGATACGCAGTATTTT.

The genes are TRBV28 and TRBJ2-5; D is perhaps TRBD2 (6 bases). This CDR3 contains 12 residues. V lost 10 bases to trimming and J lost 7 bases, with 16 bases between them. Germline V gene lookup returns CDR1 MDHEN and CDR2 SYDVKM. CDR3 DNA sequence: TGTGCCACCTCGGGGGAGAGTGGGACCCAGTACTTC. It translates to CATSGESGTQYF.

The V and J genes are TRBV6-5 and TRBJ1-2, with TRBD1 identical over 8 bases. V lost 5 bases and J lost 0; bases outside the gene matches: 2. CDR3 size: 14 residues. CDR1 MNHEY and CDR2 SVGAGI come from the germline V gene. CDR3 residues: CASSGQGPNYGYTF. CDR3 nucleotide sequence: TGTGCCAGCAGTGGACAGGGCCCTAACTATGGCTACACCTTC.

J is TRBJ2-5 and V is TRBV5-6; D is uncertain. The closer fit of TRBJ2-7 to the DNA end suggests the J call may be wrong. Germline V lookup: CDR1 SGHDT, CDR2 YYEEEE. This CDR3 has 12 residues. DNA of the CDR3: TGTGCCAGCAGCTTGGGGGGTTACGAGCAGTACTTC. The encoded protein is CASSLGGYEQYF.

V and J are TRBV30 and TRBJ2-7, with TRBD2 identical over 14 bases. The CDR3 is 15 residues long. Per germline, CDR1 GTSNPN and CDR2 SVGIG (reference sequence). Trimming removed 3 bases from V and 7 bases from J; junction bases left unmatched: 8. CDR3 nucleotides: TGTGCCTGGAGCCTGGGACTAGCGGGAGTCTGGGAGCAGTACTTC. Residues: CAWSLGLAGVWEQYF. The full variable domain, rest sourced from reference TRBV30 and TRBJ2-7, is SQTIHQWPATLVQPVGSPLSLECTVEGTSNPNLYWYRQAAGRGLQLLFYSVGIGQISSEVPQNLSASRPQDRQFILSSKKLLLSDSGFYLCAWSLGLAGVWEQYFGPGTRLTVT.

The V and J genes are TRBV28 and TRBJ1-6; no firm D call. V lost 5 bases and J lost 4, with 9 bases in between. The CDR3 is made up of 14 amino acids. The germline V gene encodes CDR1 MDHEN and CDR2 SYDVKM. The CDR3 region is CASSPARYNSPLHF. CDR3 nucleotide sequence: TGTGCCAGCAGTCCCGCAAGGTATAATTCACCCCTCCACTTT.

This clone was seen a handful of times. The CDR3, as DNA: TGTGCCAGCAGTTTGAGGGCCAACTATGGCTACACCTTC. Protein product: CASSLRANYGYTF. This sequence joins TRBV28 and TRBJ1-2; no definite D call. V lost 3 bases and J 2 bases, leaving 7 bases between the germline ends. This CDR3 contains 13 residues. Germline assignment: CDR1 MDHEN and CDR2 SYDVKM.

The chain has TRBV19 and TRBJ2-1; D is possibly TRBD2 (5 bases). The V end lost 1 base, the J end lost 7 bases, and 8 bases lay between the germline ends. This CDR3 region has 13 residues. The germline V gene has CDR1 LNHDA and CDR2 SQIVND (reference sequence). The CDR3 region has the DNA TGTGCCAGTAGTATAGTCGGGGTAAATGAGCAGTTCTTC. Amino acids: CASSIVGVNEQFF.

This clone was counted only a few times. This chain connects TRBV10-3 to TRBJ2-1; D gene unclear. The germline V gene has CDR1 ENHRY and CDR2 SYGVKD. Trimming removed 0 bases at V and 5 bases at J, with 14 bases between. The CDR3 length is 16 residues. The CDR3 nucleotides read TGTGCCATCAGTGAGTCTCCAAGACTTAGCAACAATGAGCAGTTCTTC. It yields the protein CAISESPRLSNNEQFF.

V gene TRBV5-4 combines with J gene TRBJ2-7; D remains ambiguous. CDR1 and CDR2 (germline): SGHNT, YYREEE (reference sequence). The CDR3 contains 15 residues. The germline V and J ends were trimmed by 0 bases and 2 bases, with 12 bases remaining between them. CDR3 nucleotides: TGTGCCAGCAGCTTGGCAGGCGGCGGACCCTACGAGCAGTACTTC. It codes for CASSLAGGGPYEQYF.

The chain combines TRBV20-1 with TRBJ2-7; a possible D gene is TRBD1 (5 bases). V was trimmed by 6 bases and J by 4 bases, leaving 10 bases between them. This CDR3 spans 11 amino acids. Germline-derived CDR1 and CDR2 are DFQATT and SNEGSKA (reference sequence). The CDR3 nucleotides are TGCAGTGCCGAAACAGGATACGAGCAGTACTTC. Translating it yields CSAETGYEQYF.

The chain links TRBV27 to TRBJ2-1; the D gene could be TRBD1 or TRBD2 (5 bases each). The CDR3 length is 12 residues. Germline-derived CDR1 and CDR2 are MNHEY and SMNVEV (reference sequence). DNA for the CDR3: TGTGCGGCGAGAGGGACGGGGAATGAGCAGTTCTTC. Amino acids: CAARGTGNEQFF.

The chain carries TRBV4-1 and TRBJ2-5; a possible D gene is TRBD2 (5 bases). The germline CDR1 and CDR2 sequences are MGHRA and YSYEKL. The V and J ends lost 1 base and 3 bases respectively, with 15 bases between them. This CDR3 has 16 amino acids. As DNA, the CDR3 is TGCGCCAGCAGCCAAGTCCGCGTGCCGGGAAAAGAGACCCAGTACTTC. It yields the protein CASSQVRVPGKETQYF.

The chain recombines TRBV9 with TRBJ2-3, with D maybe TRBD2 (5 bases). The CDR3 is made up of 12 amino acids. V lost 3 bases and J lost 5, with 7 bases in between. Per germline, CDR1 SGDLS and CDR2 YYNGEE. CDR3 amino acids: CASSGAGDTQYF. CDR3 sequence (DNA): TGTGCCAGCAGCGGCGCGGGAGATACGCAGTATTTT.

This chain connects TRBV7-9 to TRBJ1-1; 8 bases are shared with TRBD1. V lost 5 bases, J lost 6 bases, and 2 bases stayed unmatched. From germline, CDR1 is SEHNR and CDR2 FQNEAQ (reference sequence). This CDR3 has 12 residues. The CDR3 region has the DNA TGTGCCAGCAGCCAGGACAGGGCTGAAGCTTTCTTT. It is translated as CASSQDRAEAFF. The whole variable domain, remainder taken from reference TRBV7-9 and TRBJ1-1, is DTGVSQNPRHKITKRGQNVTFRCDPISEHNRLYWYRQTLGQGPEFLTYFQNEAQLEKSRLLSDRFSAERPKGSFSTLEIQRTEQGDSAMYLCASSQDRAEAFFGQGTRLTVV.

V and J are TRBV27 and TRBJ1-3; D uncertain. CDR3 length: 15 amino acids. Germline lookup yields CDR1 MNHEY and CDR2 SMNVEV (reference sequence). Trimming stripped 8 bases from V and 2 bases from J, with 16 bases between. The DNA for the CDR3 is TGTGCCAGCCGAAGAATGGCCTCCGCTGGAAACACCATATATTTT. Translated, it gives CASRRMASAGNTIYF.